The 30 T cell receptor beta chains below come from one sample, sequenced in a study of cytotoxic CD8 clonotypes in ibrutinib-treated CLL. Libraries were prepared by immunoSEQ multiplex PCR; TCRdb keeps only in-frame clonotypes and omits some of them. The sample has approximately 74,000 clones, around 82% seen once. The sequenced sample was PBMCs, obtained at disease progression, from a patient treated with ibrutinib. Every receptor here comes from a human donor with chronic lymphocytic leukemia.

The chain links TRBV6-1 to TRBJ2-7; 10 nucleotides match TRBD1. CDR1 is MNHNS and CDR2 is SASEGT in the germline V gene. The V gene end was trimmed by 8 bases and the J gene end by 5 bases; junction bases not matched to a gene: 9. This CDR3 has 14 amino acids. In DNA form, the CDR3 reads TGTGCCAGCGAAAAGGGACAGGGGAACCACGAGCAGTACTTC. Translating gives CASEKGQGNHEQYF.

This chain joins TRBV18 and TRBJ1-5, with 8 nucleotides matching TRBD1. CDR1 is KGHSH and CDR2 is LQKENI in the germline V gene. The CDR3 sequence is 15 residues long. V shed 4 bases, J shed 3 bases, and the junction held 5 bases outside the gene matches. In DNA, the CDR3 is TGTGCCAGCTCACTCGGGACAGGAATCAATCAGCCCCAGCATTTT. Its translation is CASSLGTGINQPQHF.

This clone was counted a single time. The chain carries TRBV6-5 and TRBJ1-4, with no clear D. CDR1 and CDR2 (germline): MNHEY, SVGAGI. CDR3 length: 14 amino acids. V lost 0 bases, J lost 6 bases, and 8 bases lay in between. The CDR3 region has the DNA TGTGCCAGCAGTTACTCACGCGGTGATGAAAAACTGTTTTTT. It is translated as CASSYSRGDEKLFF.

The V and J genes are TRBV5-5 and TRBJ1-1; D unclear. With 3 bases removed from V and 4 bases from J, the gap between germline ends came to 19 bases. CDR3 length: 16 residues. The germline gives CDR1 SGHKS, CDR2 YYEKEE (reference sequence). In nucleotides, the CDR3 is TGTGCCAGCAGCTCAGAACCGGCGACTACTGTCACTGAAGCTTTCTTT. Protein product: CASSSEPATTVTEAFF.

This clone showed up just once. This chain links TRBV18 with TRBJ1-5, with a possible D match to TRBD1 (5 bases). V shed 2 bases and J shed 2 bases, with 13 bases lying between them. Per the germline V gene, CDR1 is KGHSH and CDR2 is LQKENI. The CDR3 has 16 residues. DNA of the CDR3: TGTGCCAGCTCACCAGTATCAGGGTATGGCAATCAGCCCCAGCATTTT. Translated: CASSPVSGYGNQPQHF. Based on the CDR3 plus reference TRBV18 and TRBJ1-5, the full variable domain is NAGVMQNPRHLVRRRGQEARLRCSPMKGHSHVYWYRQLPEEGLKFMVYLQKENIIDESGMPKERFSAEFPKEGPSILRIQQVVRGDSAAYFCASSPVSGYGNQPQHFGDGTRLSIL.

The CDR3: CASSSGDNEKLFF. The CDR3 DNA reads as TGCGCCAGCTCGTCAGGGGATAATGAAAAACTGTTTTTT. The V call is TRBV5-1, the J call TRBJ1-4, with D maybe TRBD1 (6 bases). CDR1 is SGHRS and CDR2 is YFSETQ in the germline V gene. The CDR3 spans 13 residues. V was clipped by 7 bases and J by 4 bases, with 11 bases between them.

V and J are TRBV30 and TRBJ2-7; TRBD1 agrees at 10 bases. The junction had 8 bases not matched to a gene; V was cut back by 3 bases and J by 3 bases. There are 15 residues in the CDR3. Germline lookup yields CDR1 GTSNPN and CDR2 SVGIG (reference sequence). CDR3 in DNA: TGTGCCTGGAGGAAACCGGGACAGGGGAACTACGAGCAGTACTTC. This translates into CAWRKPGQGNYEQYF.

This clone came up a few times. This chain uses TRBV9 with TRBJ1-3; 7 bases are a match to TRBD1. The trim removed 7 bases at V and 8 bases at J, leaving 9 bases unmatched. CDR1 and CDR2 from the germline V gene are SGDLS and YYNGEE. The CDR3 is 13 amino acids. CDR3 sequence (DNA): TGTGCCAGCGGCGGGAGACAGGGTTACACCATATATTTT. Translated: CASGGRQGYTIYF.

V and J are TRBV27 and TRBJ2-3; 13 bases fit TRBD2. V shed 0 bases, J shed 0 bases, and the junction held 6 bases outside the gene matches. Germline values: CDR1 MNHEY, CDR2 SMNVEV (reference sequence). CDR3 size: 19 residues. CDR3 sequence (DNA): TGTGCCAGCAGTTTATCACGGTCACTAGCGGGGGGGAGCACAGATACGCAGTATTTT. It codes for CASSLSRSLAGGSTDTQYF.

V usage is TRBV28 and J usage is TRBJ1-2; possible D gene TRBD1, 5 bases. The CDR3 is 14 amino acids. The ends were cut back, 1 base at V and 5 bases at J, with 11 bases in the middle. In germline, CDR1 is MDHEN, CDR2 SYDVKM. CDR3 protein: CASSLLIQEYGYTF. The CDR3 DNA sequence: TGTGCCAGCAGTTTATTGATACAGGAGTATGGCTACACCTTC.

Only a few counts were recorded for this clone. The CDR3 loop is CASSATSGPNTGELFF. The DNA for the CDR3 is TGTGCCAGCAGCGCTACTAGCGGGCCGAACACCGGGGAGCTGTTTTTT. The V gene is TRBV7-3, the J gene TRBJ2-2, with 9 positions matching TRBD2. Germline CDR1 is SGHTA and CDR2 is FQGTGA. The CDR3 runs 16 residues. Trimming at V came to 5 bases and at J to 0 bases, leaving 4 bases not matched to a gene.

This clone was observed a handful of times. The genes are TRBV25-1 and TRBJ1-2; TRBD1 might be the D (6 bases). This CDR3 comprises 16 residues. Between the trimmed V and J ends, which lost 3 bases and 6 bases, there was a span of 20 bases. Germline CDR1 reads MGHDK; CDR2 reads SYGVNS. CDR3 region: CASSDLRKGGVDGYTF. The CDR3 DNA follows: TGTGCCAGCAGTGATCTTAGGAAGGGGGGAGTCGATGGCTACACCTTC.

The chain links TRBV7-9 to TRBJ2-7; D is tentatively TRBD1 or TRBD2 (5 bases each). Germline V lookup: CDR1 SEHNR, CDR2 FQNEAQ (reference sequence). This CDR3 region has 19 residues. Trimming cost V 2 bases and J 5 bases, with 28 bases left between them. The CDR3, as DNA: TGTGCCAGCAGCTTACAAATATCAAAATACCGGGACGTGTCGAACGAGCAGTACTTC. Amino acids: CASSLQISKYRDVSNEQYF.

The CDR3 spells CASSGSATNYGYTF. CDR3 coding DNA: TGTGCCAGCAGTGGGTCAGCTACTAACTATGGCTACACCTTC. V gene TRBV25-1 combines with J gene TRBJ1-2; D gene ambiguous. Germline CDR1 MGHDK, CDR2 SYGVNS. Trimming took 4 bases from V and 0 from J, leaving 9 bases between them. There are 14 residues in the CDR3.

V gene TRBV2 combines with J gene TRBJ1-5; 7 nucleotides line up with TRBD1. The CDR3 contains 13 residues. The trim removed 6 bases at V and 6 bases at J, leaving 5 bases unmatched. Per germline, CDR1 SNHLY and CDR2 FYNNEI. The CDR3 DNA is TGTGCCAGCAGGGACGCAGGGGGTCAGCCCCAGCATTTT. This encodes CASRDAGGQPQHF.

The chain couples TRBV15 to TRBJ2-1; D unresolved. Germline-derived CDR1 and CDR2 are LNHNV and YYDKDF (reference sequence). The CDR3 covers 15 residues. V lost 1 base and J lost 2, with 9 bases in between. The CDR3 nucleotides are TGTGCCACCAGCAGAGCGAGGATCGCCTACAATGAGCAGTTCTTC. Translated: CATSRARIAYNEQFF.

CDR3 in DNA: TGTGCCAGCAGCCGGACTAGCCTCTCCTACAATGAGCAGTTCTTC. Protein: CASSRTSLSYNEQFF. The V call is TRBV11-1, the J call TRBJ2-1; 8 positions agree with TRBD2. V was pared by 5 bases and J by 0 bases, with 3 bases of the junction left unmatched. In germline, CDR1 is SGHAT, CDR2 FQDESV (reference sequence). CDR3 length: 15 residues. Variable domain in full (rest from reference TRBV11-1 and TRBJ2-1): EAEVAQSPRYKITEKSQAVAFWCDPISGHATLYWYRQILGQGPELLVQFQDESVVDDSQLPKDRFSAERLKGVDSTLKIQPAELGDSAMYLCASSRTSLSYNEQFFGPGTRLTVL.

This clone occurred once. J is TRBJ2-3 and V is TRBV6-4; 11 bases align to TRBD2. Losses at the gene ends were 6 bases for V and 4 bases for J; bases not matched to a gene: 3. This CDR3 is built from 14 residues. Germline V lookup: CDR1 MRHNA, CDR2 SNTAGT. Here the CDR3 reads CASRRGLAADTQYF. CDR3 in DNA: TGTGCCAGCAGGAGGGGACTAGCGGCAGATACGCAGTATTTT.

This clone was picked up a small number of times. This rearrangement joins TRBV4-3 to TRBJ2-5, with 10 positions matching TRBD2. CDR3 length equals 16 residues. With V trimmed by 1 base and J by 7 bases, 9 bases remained unmatched. Germline loops: CDR1 LGHNA, CDR2 YSLEER. The CDR3: CASSQGAGGLPGTQYF. The CDR3 nucleotides are TGCGCCAGCAGCCAAGGAGCGGGGGGGCTTCCGGGGACCCAGTACTTC.

The chain uses TRBV27 and TRBJ2-1; D gene unclear. V was pared by 1 base and J by 8 bases, with 6 bases between. The CDR3 has 12 amino acids. The germline V gene has CDR1 MNHEY and CDR2 SMNVEV (reference sequence). The CDR3 protein is CASSLFGDEQFF. CDR3 coding DNA: TGTGCCAGCAGTTTATTTGGTGATGAGCAGTTCTTC.

The gene calls are TRBV6-6 and TRBJ1-5, with D unclear. The germline V and J ends were trimmed by 8 bases and 11 bases, with 10 bases remaining between them. Germline lookup yields CDR1 MNHNY and CDR2 SVGAGI (reference sequence). This CDR3 has 10 residues. CDR3 amino acids: CASWGRAQHF. Written as DNA, the CDR3 is TGTGCCAGCTGGGGTCGGGCCCAGCATTTT.

This clone was picked up a small number of times. The chain uses TRBV29-1 and TRBJ2-7, with TRBD2 matching 13 bases. The ends lost 5 bases at V and 3 bases at J; junction bases unmatched: 10. CDR3 length: 16 amino acids. CDR1 is SQVTM and CDR2 is ANQGSEA in the germline V gene. The CDR3 spells CSVRGTSGDTYYEQYF. For the CDR3, the DNA is TGCAGCGTTCGGGGGACTAGCGGGGACACATACTACGAGCAGTACTTC.

The chain employs TRBV5-4 and TRBJ2-1, with 12 bases identical to TRBD2. This CDR3 region has 18 residues. Germline V gives CDR1 SGHNT, CDR2 YYREEE (reference sequence). V lost 1 base, J lost 6 bases, and 11 bases stayed unmatched. Here the CDR3 DNA reads TGTGCCAGCAGCTTGTACGCTAGCGGGGGGGCCTACGTCAATGAGCAGTTCTTC. It translates to CASSLYASGGAYVNEQFF.

This clone was detected only once. CDR3 protein: CASSARAGGSDTQYF. In nucleotides, the CDR3 is TGTGCCAGCAGCGCGCGAGCGGGGGGCTCAGATACGCAGTATTTT. This sequence joins TRBV5-4 and TRBJ2-3; 9 bases map to TRBD2. Germline-derived CDR1 and CDR2 are SGHNT and YYREEE (reference sequence). The length of the CDR3 is 15 residues. The ends lost 4 bases at V and 4 bases at J; junction bases unmatched: 7.

This chain uses TRBV6-5 with TRBJ2-7; 8 bases are a match to TRBD2. CDR1 and CDR2 (germline): MNHEY, SVGAGI. J was trimmed by 2 bases and V by 6 bases; bases with no gene match: 3. The CDR3 length is 13 residues. CDR3: CASRKGLAYEQYF. The CDR3 DNA follows: TGTGCCAGCAGAAAGGGACTAGCCTACGAGCAGTACTTC.

This clone was counted only a few times. The V call is TRBV5-1, the J call TRBJ1-4, with TRBD1 identical over 9 bases. The CDR3 runs 14 residues. Trimming at V came to 3 bases and at J to 8 bases, leaving 5 bases not matched to a gene. Germline V CDR1 and CDR2: SGHRS, YFSETQ. CDR3 region: CASSSGQGNEKLFF. The CDR3, as DNA: TGCGCCAGCAGCTCCGGACAGGGGAACGAAAAACTGTTTTTT. The variable domain in full, completed from reference TRBV5-1 and TRBJ1-4, reads KAGVTQTPRYLIKTRGQQVTLSCSPISGHRSVSWYQQTPGQGLQFLFEYFSETQRNKGNFPGRFSGRQFSNSRSEMNVSTLELGDSALYLCASSSGQGNEKLFFGSGTQLSVL.

V and J are TRBV2 and TRBJ1-1, with TRBD1 as a possible D gene (5 bases). The ends were cut back, 9 bases at V and 4 bases at J, with 18 bases in the middle. The CDR3 spans 14 residues. The V gene's germline CDR1 is SNHLY and CDR2 FYNNEI. CDR3 loop: CARHRLEDGTEAFF. In DNA form, the CDR3 reads TGTGCCAGACACAGGCTGGAGGACGGCACTGAAGCTTTCTTT.

In its sample, this clone was seen once. The CDR3 protein is CASSAHIYGYTF. The CDR3, as DNA: TGTGCCAGCAGTGCTCACATCTATGGCTACACCTTC. The chain joins TRBV6-6 to TRBJ1-2, with D hard to call. CDR1 and CDR2 (germline): MNHNY, SVGAGI (reference sequence). V gave up 5 bases and J gave up 4 bases, with 8 bases separating them. The CDR3 runs to 12 residues.

J is TRBJ2-2 and V is TRBV7-6; D unresolved. The V gene lost 0 bases and the J gene lost 4 bases, with 6 bases spanning the gap. Per germline, CDR1 SGHVS and CDR2 FNYEAQ. The CDR3 totals 14 residues. CDR3 sequence: CASSLAESTGELFF. CDR3 nucleotide sequence: TGTGCCAGCAGCTTAGCCGAGAGCACCGGGGAGCTGTTTTTT.

This clone was observed many times. The chain recombines TRBV9 with TRBJ2-3; no reliable D call. Deletions cut 8 bases from V and 0 bases from J, with 10 bases between. The CDR3 is 13 amino acids. Germline CDR1 is SGDLS and CDR2 is YYNGEE. Here the CDR3 reads CASAPGSTDTQYF. The DNA of the CDR3 is TGTGCCAGTGCACCAGGTAGCACAGATACGCAGTATTTT.